A single T cell receptor (beta chain) is shown here with its context. CDR1 is SGHDT, CDR2 YYEEEE, per germline. CDR3 length: 16 amino acids. Trimming removed 5 bases from V and 3 bases from J; junction bases left unmatched: 10. The sample comes from a study of blood T cell repertoires in COVID-19. About the research overall: Researchers got acute and convalescent COVID-19 samples from the United States, Italy and Spain. From T cells, B-cell-depleted T cells, or PBMCs came the material, which was cDNA or gDNA.

Original data processing: Cell counts per sample came from amplifying reference gene primers. The table came from immunoSEQ multiplex PCR; TCRdb's copy has only in-frame clones and leaves some out. V and J calls and clone size are those listed in that table; D and trimming were worked out from the DNA. Among 200,000 to 300,000 clones listed, around 83% were seen once. The chain uses TRBV5-6 and TRBJ2-1, with TRBD1 identical over 8 bases. The sequenced material came from peripheral blood. The clonotype comes from a man aged 35 to 55 who had recovered from COVID-19. The CDR3 DNA reads as TGTGCCAGCAGTCTTCTCGACAGGGGTATCTACAATGAGCAGTTCTTC. Translating it yields CASSLLDRGIYNEQFF.